Described below is a single TCR beta chain sequence and its context. Its antigen is currently unknown. The sample originates from a study of CD4 T cells in relation to SARS-CoV-2 and coronaviruses. At the level of the study: Crossreactive spike epitopes shared across donors were mapped to their HLA restriction. Study observations and caveats: Each donor contributed either pre-pandemic or post-infection samples, not both. SARS-CoV-2-driven expansion was significantly weaker in crossreactive than monoreactive clones. This crossreactivity analysis covered spike protein alone, no other viral proteins.

Before the COVID-19 pandemic, during about 2011-2019, CD4+ T cells were taken from unexposed donors. Data came from immunoSEQ multiplex PCR; TCRdb stores just in-frame clones and leaves some out. Of 68,000 or so clones listed, approximately 95% were seen once; the top ten hold 0.23%. Germline lookup yields CDR1 MNHEY and CDR2 SVGEGT. The CDR3 consists of 13 residues. V gave up 5 bases and J gave up 11 bases, with 17 bases separating them. The sample comprised naive CD4+ T cells from PBMCs. Subset defined: naive CD4+ T cells isolated by negative enrichment. The gene calls are TRBV6-2 or TRBV6-3 and TRBJ2-3; the D gene is possibly TRBD2 (6 bases). The source of this sequence is a human donor in good health. Here the CDR3 DNA reads TGTGCCAGCAGTCCCCGTGGGAGACTAGGGCAGTATTTT. Translated, it gives CASSPRGRLGQYF.